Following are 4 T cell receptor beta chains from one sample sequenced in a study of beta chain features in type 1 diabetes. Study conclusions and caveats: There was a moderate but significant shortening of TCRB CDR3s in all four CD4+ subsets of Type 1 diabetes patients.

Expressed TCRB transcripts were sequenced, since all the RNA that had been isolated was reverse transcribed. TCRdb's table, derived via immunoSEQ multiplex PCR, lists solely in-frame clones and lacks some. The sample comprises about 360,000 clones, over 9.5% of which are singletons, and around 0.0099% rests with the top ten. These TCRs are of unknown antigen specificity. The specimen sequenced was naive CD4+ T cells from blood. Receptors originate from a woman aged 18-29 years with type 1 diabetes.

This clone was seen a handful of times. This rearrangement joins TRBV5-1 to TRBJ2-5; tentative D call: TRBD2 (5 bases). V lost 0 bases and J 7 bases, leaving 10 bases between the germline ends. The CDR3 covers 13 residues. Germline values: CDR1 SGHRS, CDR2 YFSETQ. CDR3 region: CASSLAGIGTQYF. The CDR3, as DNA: TGCGCCAGCAGCTTGGCCGGGATCGGGACCCAGTACTTC.

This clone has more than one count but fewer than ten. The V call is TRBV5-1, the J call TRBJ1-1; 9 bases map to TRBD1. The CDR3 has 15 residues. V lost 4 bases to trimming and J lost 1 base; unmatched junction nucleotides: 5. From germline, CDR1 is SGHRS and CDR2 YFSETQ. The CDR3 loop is CASSAGDRANTEAFF. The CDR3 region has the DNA TGCGCCAGCAGCGCTGGGGACAGGGCGAACACTGAAGCTTTCTTT.

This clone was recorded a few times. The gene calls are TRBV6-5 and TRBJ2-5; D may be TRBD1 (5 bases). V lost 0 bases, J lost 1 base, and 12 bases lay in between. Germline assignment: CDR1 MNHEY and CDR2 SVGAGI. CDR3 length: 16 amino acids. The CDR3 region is CASSYSDSTFQETQYF. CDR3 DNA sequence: TGTGCCAGCAGTTACTCCGACAGTACCTTCCAAGAGACCCAGTACTTC.

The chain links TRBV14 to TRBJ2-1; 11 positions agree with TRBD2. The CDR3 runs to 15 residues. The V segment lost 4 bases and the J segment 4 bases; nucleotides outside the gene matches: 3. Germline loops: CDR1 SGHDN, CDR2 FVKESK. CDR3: CASSPGTSGYNEQFF. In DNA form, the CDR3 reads TGTGCCAGCAGCCCCGGGACTAGCGGATACAATGAGCAGTTCTTC.